These 10 T cell receptor beta chains were sequenced from one sample in a study of long-term antiretroviral therapy in people with HIV. At survey level, the immunoSEQ assay was run in its v3.0 version. The table came from immunoSEQ multiplex PCR; TCRdb's copy has only in-frame clones and leaves some out. This table has some 40,000 clones, about 95% appearing once. The sequencing here drew on unsorted PBMCs, taken roughly 9.5 years after starting antiretroviral therapy. The receptors shown here come from a man aged 25 to 40 with HIV.

The V call is TRBV5-1, the J call TRBJ1-2; TRBD1 agrees at 9 bases. The CDR3 consists of 15 residues. The ends lost 0 bases at V and 5 bases at J; junction bases unmatched: 5. Germline CDR1 SGHRS, CDR2 YFSETQ. For the CDR3, the DNA is TGCGCCAGCAGCTTGGGAGGGACAGGGATGTATGGCTACACCTTC. Amino acids: CASSLGGTGMYGYTF.

V is TRBV28 and J is TRBJ1-5, with TRBD1 matching over 7 bases. The CDR3 consists of 16 residues. Germline V gene data show CDR1 as MDHEN and CDR2 as SYDVKM. The ends lost 1 base at V and 7 bases at J; junction bases unmatched: 10. CDR3 sequence: CASSLYEGAIGQPQHF. The CDR3, as DNA: TGTGCCAGCAGTTTATACGAGGGGGCGATTGGGCAGCCCCAGCATTTT.

This rearrangement joins TRBV7-9 to TRBJ2-3, with unresolved D. CDR1 is SEHNR, CDR2 FQNEAQ, per germline (reference sequence). CDR3 length equals 11 residues. Trimming removed 6 bases at V and 5 bases at J, with 6 bases between. CDR3 sequence (DNA): TGTGCCAGCAGTCAAAAAGATACGCAGTATTTT. Translated, it gives CASSQKDTQYF.

This sequence joins TRBV4-1 and TRBJ2-7; D could derive from TRBD1 or TRBD2 (6 bases each). Trimming removed 4 bases at V and 0 bases at J, with 10 bases between. Germline CDR1 reads MGHRA; CDR2 reads YSYEKL. CDR3 length equals 14 residues. CDR3 amino acids: CASSPGGGSYEQYF. CDR3 DNA sequence: TGCGCCAGCAGCCCCGGGGGCGGCTCCTACGAGCAGTACTTC.

The rearrangement uses TRBV6-4 and TRBJ2-2; 7 bases map to TRBD1. Germline V gives CDR1 MRHNA, CDR2 SNTAGT. Unmatched junction bases numbered 7, after V lost 6 bases and J lost 6 bases. The CDR3 loop spans 14 amino acids. DNA for the CDR3: TGTGCCAGCAGGGTACAGGGGTTCGCCGGGGAGCTGTTTTTT. Amino acid sequence: CASRVQGFAGELFF.

This rearrangement joins TRBV6-5 to TRBJ1-3, with TRBD1 as a possible D gene (6 bases). V was cut by 0 bases and J by 4 bases, with 10 bases left in between. This CDR3 spans 15 amino acids. Germline assignment: CDR1 MNHEY and CDR2 SVGAGI. CDR3 loop: CASSYSGAEGNTIYF. CDR3 coding DNA: TGTGCCAGCAGTTACTCGGGGGCGGAGGGAAACACCATATATTTT.

The V call is TRBV5-1, the J call TRBJ2-2, with 13 nucleotides matching TRBD2. Germline assignment: CDR1 SGHRS and CDR2 YFSETQ. Unmatched junction bases numbered 11, after V lost 3 bases and J lost 6 bases. CDR3 length: 18 amino acids. The CDR3 nucleotides are TGCGCCAGCAGCTCACTAGCGGGGGGGTCCGTCAACGCCGGGGAGCTGTTTTTT. Translating it yields CASSSLAGGSVNAGELFF.

The chain employs TRBV7-6 and TRBJ2-7; 7 bases agree with TRBD1. The germline gives CDR1 SGHVS, CDR2 FNYEAQ. V was pared by 1 base and J by 0 bases, with 6 bases of the junction left unmatched. The CDR3 is 16 amino acids. Here the CDR3 DNA reads TGTGCCAGCAGCTTAGAAGACAGGGCACTCTCCTACGAGCAGTACTTC. This sequence encodes CASSLEDRALSYEQYF.

This chain joins TRBV19 and TRBJ1-5; the D is unclear. The CDR3 contains 15 residues. V was shortened by 4 bases and J by 0 bases, with 10 bases between the two germline ends. Germline V gene lookup returns CDR1 LNHDA and CDR2 SQIVND (reference sequence). The CDR3 is CASSRGLYSNQPQHF. CDR3 DNA sequence: TGTGCCAGTAGTAGGGGATTGTATAGCAATCAGCCCCAGCATTTT.

This rearrangement joins TRBV9 to TRBJ1-2; 11 positions match TRBD1. The CDR3 sequence is 17 residues long. The V gene end was trimmed by 3 bases and the J gene end by 5 bases; junction bases not matched to a gene: 12. CDR1 is SGDLS and CDR2 is YYNGEE in the germline V gene. The CDR3 bases are TGTGCCAGCAGCGGAAAAAAACCGGGACAGGGGGAGTATGGCTACACCTTC. Protein: CASSGKKPGQGEYGYTF. Drawing the rest from reference TRBV9 and TRBJ1-2, the complete variable domain is DSGVTQTPKHLITATGQRVTLRCSPRSGDLSVYWYQQSLDQGLQFLIQYYNGEERAKGNILERFSAQQFPDLHSELNLSSLELGDSALYFCASSGKKPGQGEYGYTFGSGTRLTVV.